This TCR beta chain was documented in a study of T-cell reconstitution after alpha-beta-depleted transplantation in children. The trim removed 4 bases at V and 6 bases at J, leaving 6 bases unmatched. The V gene's germline CDR1 is LNHNV and CDR2 YYDKDF (reference sequence). The CDR3 contains 13 residues. Unique molecular identifiers were incorporated when the TCRbeta library was constructed. One entry per CDR3 protein results from TCRdb running MiXCR on the PCR reads. Of roughly 300,000 distinct CDR3 sequences in the sample, nearly 10% are singletons; the top ten hold 10%. Only a few counts were recorded for this clonotype.

This TCR derives from a human donor who donated a stem cell graft to a child with SCID. V usage is TRBV15 and J usage is TRBJ2-7; 7 bases map to TRBD1. Source: PBMCs from the stem cell graft donor, taken from the stem cell graft. DNA of the CDR3: TGTGCCACCAGCAAACAGGGGAGAGGCGAGCAGTACTTC. Residues: CATSKQGRGEQYF.